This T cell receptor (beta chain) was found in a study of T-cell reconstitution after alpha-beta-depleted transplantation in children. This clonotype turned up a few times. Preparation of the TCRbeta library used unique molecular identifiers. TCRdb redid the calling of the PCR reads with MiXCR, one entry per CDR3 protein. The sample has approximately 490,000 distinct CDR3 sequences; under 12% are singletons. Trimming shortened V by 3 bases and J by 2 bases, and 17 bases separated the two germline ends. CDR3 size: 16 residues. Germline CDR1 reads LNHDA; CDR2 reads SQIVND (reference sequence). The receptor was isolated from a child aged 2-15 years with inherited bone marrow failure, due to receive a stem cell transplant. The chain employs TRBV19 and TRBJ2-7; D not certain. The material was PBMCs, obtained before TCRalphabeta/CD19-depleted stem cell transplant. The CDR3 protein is CASSMGKTTRPYEQYF. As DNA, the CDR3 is TGTGCCAGTAGTATGGGGAAGACCACACGACCCTACGAGCAGTACTTC.